These 20 T cell receptor beta chains originate from one sample sequenced in a study of CD8 T cells in Susac syndrome. A quantity of about 0.5 to 1 ug RNA underwent reverse transcription using random hexamers. One entry per CDR3 protein, called by TCRdb with MiXCR from the immunoSEQ multiplex PCR reads. The profile covers approximately 74,000 distinct CDR3 sequences, with around 94% appearing a single time and approximately 1% taken by the ten largest. Sequencing was done on a sample of CD8+ T cells from PBMCs. These receptors all stem from a human donor with Susac syndrome.

V gene TRBV23-1 combines with J gene TRBJ2-7; D gene unclear. TRBV23-1 is placed among ORFs of uncertain function. The CDR3 consists of 15 residues. V gave up 6 bases and J gave up 1 base, with 16 bases separating them. Here the CDR3 reads CASSPGWSISYEQYF. DNA for the CDR3: TGCGCCAGCAGCCCCGGGTGGTCCATTTCCTACGAGCAGTACTTC.

In its sample, this clonotype was seen a few times. The chain couples TRBV6-2 or TRBV6-3 to TRBJ2-5; D tentatively fits TRBD1 or TRBD2 (5 bases each). CDR3 size: 14 residues. Germline V gene lookup returns CDR1 MNHEY and CDR2 SVGEGT. The ends were cut back, 7 bases at V and 1 base at J, with 13 bases in the middle. The CDR3 nucleotides read TGTGCCAGCACTAAGGGACGTGCCCAAGAGACCCAGTACTTC. It is translated as CASTKGRAQETQYF.

This rearrangement joins TRBV7-9 to TRBJ1-1; D not resolved. Germline V gene sequence: CDR1 SEHNR, CDR2 FQNEAQ (reference sequence). The CDR3 spans 14 residues. The V end was cut by 1 base, the J end by 1 base, with 7 bases between. The CDR3 here is CASSLVVENTEAFF. The CDR3 DNA sequence: TGTGCCAGCAGCTTAGTGGTGGAGAACACTGAAGCTTTCTTT.

The J gene is TRBJ1-5, the V gene TRBV28; D is unclear. Germline CDR1 reads MDHEN; CDR2 reads SYDVKM. V was trimmed by 8 bases and J by 0 bases, leaving 14 bases between them. The CDR3 length is 15 residues. The CDR3 coding sequence is TGTGCCAGCGCTGAGAAAGGTTATAGCAATCAGCCCCAGCATTTT. It translates to CASAEKGYSNQPQHF.

This chain links TRBV29-1 with TRBJ2-1; TRBD2 matches 8 bases. Germline assignment: CDR1 SQVTM and CDR2 ANQGSEA. The CDR3 contains 18 residues. The V and J ends lost 0 bases and 5 bases, in that order; junction bases with no gene match: 15. CDR3 nucleotide sequence: TGCAGCGTTGAAGACACTGGTTATGCGGGGGGTATCGACAATGAGCAGTTCTTC. Translation: CSVEDTGYAGGIDNEQFF.

The rearrangement uses TRBV3-1 and TRBJ2-7, with D hard to call. Germline V gene sequence: CDR1 LGHDT, CDR2 YNNKEL (reference sequence). The V end lost 2 bases, the J end lost 1 base, and 6 bases lay between the germline ends. The CDR3 contains 13 residues. The CDR3 DNA is TGTGCCAGCAGCCAACCAGAATCCTACGAGCAGTACTTC. Translating it yields CASSQPESYEQYF.

The rearrangement links TRBV30 to TRBJ1-2, with D possibly matching TRBD1 (5 bases). This CDR3 contains 13 residues. The V gene lost 0 bases and the J gene lost 6 bases, with 11 bases spanning the gap. Germline V lookup: CDR1 GTSNPN, CDR2 SVGIG (reference sequence). The CDR3 sequence is CAWSVGEGDGYTF. CDR3 sequence (DNA): TGTGCCTGGAGTGTGGGGGAAGGAGATGGCTACACCTTC. The variable domain in full, with the rest retrieved from reference TRBV30 and TRBJ1-2, is SQTIHQWPATLVQPVGSPLSLECTVEGTSNPNLYWYRQAAGRGLQLLFYSVGIGQISSEVPQNLSASRPQDRQFILSSKKLLLSDSGFYLCAWSVGEGDGYTFGSGTRLTVV.

The chain recombines TRBV29-1 with TRBJ1-2; D is unclear. Germline CDR1 reads SQVTM; CDR2 reads ANQGSEA. Trimming shortened V by 0 bases and J by 5 bases, and 10 bases separated the two germline ends. The CDR3 totals 13 residues. CDR3 DNA: TGCAGCGTTGAAGATGCGGCGTTATATGGCTACACCTTC. Translating gives CSVEDAALYGYTF.

The chain has TRBV3-1 and TRBJ2-3; D is unresolved. Germline CDR1 LGHDT, CDR2 YNNKEL (reference sequence). V was pared by 3 bases and J by 6 bases, with 22 bases between. This CDR3 contains 17 residues. CDR3 in DNA: TGTGCCAGCAGCCACCGTGGTTTGGCCGATAATCCGGATACGCAGTATTTT. Residues: CASSHRGLADNPDTQYF.

V and J are TRBV28 and TRBJ2-1; 7 bases are a match to TRBD2. Germline values: CDR1 MDHEN, CDR2 SYDVKM. V dropped 5 bases and J dropped 1; count of bases not matched to a gene: 2. This CDR3 comprises 14 residues. The CDR3 region is CASSGLGSYNEQFF. The CDR3 DNA is TGTGCCAGCAGTGGACTAGGATCCTACAATGAGCAGTTCTTC.

V is TRBV7-6 and J is TRBJ2-1, with 16 bases matching TRBD2. V trimming: 4 bases; J trimming: 6 bases; junction bases outside the gene matches: 15. The CDR3 length is 20 residues. In germline, CDR1 is SGHVS, CDR2 FNYEAQ. The CDR3 DNA reads as TGTGCCAGCAGCTCTTACGGGACTAGCGGGAGGGCCTATCTGGCCAATGAGCAGTTCTTC. It yields the protein CASSSYGTSGRAYLANEQFF. Supplemented by reference TRBV7-6 and TRBJ2-1, the full variable domain reads GAGVSQSPRYKVTKRGQDVALRCDPISGHVSLYWYRQALGQGPEFLTYFNYEAQQDKSGLPNDRFSAERPEGSISTLTIQRTEQRDSAMYRCASSSYGTSGRAYLANEQFFGPGTRLTVL.

The V gene is TRBV15, the J gene TRBJ2-7; 8 bases agree with TRBD1. The junction had 4 bases not matched to a gene; V was cut back by 5 bases and J by 4 bases. The CDR3 is 13 residues long. Germline V gives CDR1 LNHNV, CDR2 YYDKDF (reference sequence). CDR3 sequence: CATSVDRAYEQYF. DNA of the CDR3: TGTGCCACCAGCGTGGACAGGGCGTACGAGCAGTACTTC.

The J gene is TRBJ1-5, the V gene TRBV12-3 or TRBV12-4, with D hard to call. This CDR3 contains 14 residues. The V gene lost 0 bases and the J gene lost 4 bases, with 7 bases spanning the gap. The CDR3 nucleotides are TGTGCCAGCAGTTTAGCCCGGGGAAATCAGCCCCAGCATTTT. It yields the protein CASSLARGNQPQHF.

This chain joins TRBV27 and TRBJ2-4; D is unclear. The CDR3 has 14 residues. V was clipped by 4 bases and J by 0 bases, with 7 bases between them. Germline V gene lookup returns CDR1 MNHEY and CDR2 SMNVEV (reference sequence). The CDR3 loop reads CASSSSLAKNIQYF. CDR3 nucleotide sequence: TGTGCCAGCAGTTCGAGCTTAGCCAAAAACATTCAGTACTTC.

The J gene is TRBJ2-1, the V gene TRBV28, with TRBD2 identical over 7 bases. The J segment lost 5 bases and the V segment lost 5 bases, leaving 9 bases of the junction unmatched. The length of the CDR3 is 15 residues. CDR1 and CDR2 (germline): MDHEN, SYDVKM. The chain's CDR3 is CASSRGLGGDNEQFF. The DNA of the CDR3 is TGTGCCAGCAGTCGCGGACTAGGAGGGGACAATGAGCAGTTCTTC.

V usage is TRBV3-1 and J usage is TRBJ2-7; the D gene could be TRBD1 or TRBD2 (5 bases each). The CDR3 has 14 residues. Germline CDR1 reads LGHDT; CDR2 reads YNNKEL (reference sequence). Trimming shortened V by 0 bases and J by 7 bases, and 13 bases separated the two germline ends. CDR3 coding DNA: TGTGCCAGCAGCCAAGATCGGGGCAGGGAGGAGCAGTACTTC. Translating it yields CASSQDRGREEQYF.

CDR3 sequence (DNA): TGTGCCAGCAGCCCGTCCGGGACGAGGACTGAAGCTTTCTTT. Encoded protein: CASSPSGTRTEAFF. The chain has TRBV7-3 and TRBJ1-1; D is perhaps TRBD1 (5 bases). With 5 bases removed from V and 5 bases from J, the gap between germline ends came to 15 bases. Per germline, CDR1 SGHTA and CDR2 FQGTGA. The CDR3 loop spans 14 amino acids.

The rearrangement links TRBV11-1 to TRBJ2-1; 9 nucleotides align to TRBD2. The CDR3 totals 14 residues. From germline, CDR1 is SGHAT and CDR2 FQDESV (reference sequence). Losses at the gene ends were 3 bases for V and 5 bases for J; bases not matched to a gene: 2. The CDR3 loop reads CASSLTSGDNEQFF. In DNA form, the CDR3 reads TGTGCCAGCAGCTTGACTAGCGGAGACAATGAGCAGTTCTTC. Complete variable domain (other parts from reference TRBV11-1 and TRBJ2-1): EAEVAQSPRYKITEKSQAVAFWCDPISGHATLYWYRQILGQGPELLVQFQDESVVDDSQLPKDRFSAERLKGVDSTLKIQPAELGDSAMYLCASSLTSGDNEQFFGPGTRLTVL.

The chain is built from TRBV5-6 and TRBJ1-1; no clear D. The CDR3 spans 14 residues. V was clipped by 3 bases and J by 0 bases, with 9 bases between them. The germline V gene encodes CDR1 SGHDT and CDR2 YYEEEE. This CDR3 is CASSSWTVNTEAFF. CDR3 DNA sequence: TGTGCCAGCAGCTCCTGGACTGTGAACACTGAAGCTTTCTTT.

This chain uses TRBV20-1 with TRBJ2-5, with D possibly TRBD2 on 5 matching bases. Germline V gene data show CDR1 as DFQATT and CDR2 as SNEGSKA (reference sequence). CDR3 size: 12 residues. V dropped 1 base and J dropped 4 bases, with 7 bases sitting between them. As DNA, the CDR3 is TGCAGTGCTAGAGGGAGGTCAGAGACCCAGTACTTC. It codes for CSARGRSETQYF.